The 19 T cell receptor beta chains listed next were all sequenced from one sample in a study of cytomegalovirus exposure and HLA in healthy donors. Measured with immunoSEQ multiplex PCR; TCRdb has only the in-frame clones, and not every one. The repertoire holds over 150,000 clones, around 96% seen once, with about 0.94% in the top ten. The sample was PBMCs. All receptors come from a woman between 18 and 29 years old in good health and CMV-seronegative.

The V gene is TRBV6-1, the J gene TRBJ2-3; 7 bases fit TRBD2. V lost 4 bases and J lost 3; bases outside the gene matches: 4. From germline, CDR1 is MNHNS and CDR2 SASEGT. The CDR3 runs 14 residues. In DNA form, the CDR3 reads TGTGCCAGCAGTGCGTCGGGGGGAACAGATACGCAGTATTTT. This codes for CASSASGGTDTQYF.

This chain uses TRBV11-2 with TRBJ2-1, with 7 bases aligning to TRBD2. Germline lookup yields CDR1 SGHAT and CDR2 FQNNGV. This CDR3 has 14 residues. V lost 3 bases and J lost 8; bases outside the gene matches: 7. This CDR3 reads CASSFTGGMDEQFF. CDR3 nucleotides: TGTGCCAGCAGCTTTACGGGGGGTATGGATGAGCAGTTCTTC.

This clone was detected once. J is TRBJ2-7 and V is TRBV6-6; D is ambiguous. CDR1 MNHNY and CDR2 SVGAGI come from the germline V gene (reference sequence). Deletions cut 3 bases from V and 2 bases from J, with 11 bases between. The CDR3 covers 14 residues. CDR3 DNA: TGTGCCAGCAGTTATAGCCGGATTACCTACGAGCAGTACTTC. This gives the protein CASSYSRITYEQYF.

The chain employs TRBV7-3 and TRBJ2-1; 7 bases agree with TRBD1. The CDR3 runs to 14 residues. Germline values: CDR1 SGHTA, CDR2 FQGTGA. With 5 bases clipped from V and 7 bases from J, the junction kept 8 bases outside the gene matches. DNA of the CDR3: TGTGCCAGCAGCCCCGGGGACAGTCGAAATGAGCAGTTCTTC. Amino acids: CASSPGDSRNEQFF.

This clone appeared once. The chain links TRBV30 to TRBJ2-7; D not resolved. The CDR3 has 15 residues. Trimming took off 2 bases at V and 0 bases at J, with 14 bases between the two ends. Germline CDR1 and CDR2: GTSNPN and SVGIG (reference sequence). CDR3 in amino acids: CAWSLVVYLSYEQYF. In nucleotides, the CDR3 is TGTGCCTGGAGTTTAGTAGTTTACCTCTCCTACGAGCAGTACTTC.

The chain combines TRBV7-9 with TRBJ1-6, with D hard to call. The CDR3 extends over 13 amino acids. V lost 6 bases, J lost 9 bases, and 12 bases lay in between. Per the germline V gene, CDR1 is SEHNR and CDR2 is FQNEAQ (reference sequence). The CDR3 is CASRGEGGSPLHF. The DNA of the CDR3 is TGTGCCAGCAGGGGTGAGGGCGGTTCACCCCTCCACTTT.

The chain recombines TRBV5-6 with TRBJ2-3; D unclear. Looked up from germline, CDR1 is SGHDT and CDR2 is YYEEEE. V was shortened by 0 bases and J by 2 bases, with 10 bases between the two germline ends. This CDR3 has 15 residues. CDR3 region: CASSLGLYITDTQYF. As DNA, the CDR3 is TGTGCCAGCAGCTTGGGGCTTTACATCACAGATACGCAGTATTTT.

This clone was found once. The chain recombines TRBV4-1 with TRBJ1-4, with 9 bases matching TRBD1. The germline V gene has CDR1 MGHRA and CDR2 YSYEKL. The V gene end was trimmed by 1 base and the J gene end by 8 bases; junction bases not matched to a gene: 5. The CDR3 extends over 15 amino acids. CDR3 sequence reads: CASSQGDRDFEKLFF. As DNA, the CDR3 is TGCGCCAGCAGCCAAGGGGACAGGGATTTCGAAAAACTGTTTTTT.

As concerns this clone: The junction departs from germline at one end; a sequencing error may be responsible. CDR3 bases: TGTGCCAGCAGTCAAGCGCGGGGGGCAAGGGGGTCACCCCTCCACTTT. Protein product: CASSQARGARGSPLHF. This chain joins TRBV6-1 and TRBJ1-6, with D perhaps matching TRBD1 (6 bases). The CDR3 is made up of 16 amino acids. Germline V gene sequence: CDR1 MNHNS, CDR2 SASEGT.

This clone occurred a few times. CDR3 bases: TGCGCCAGCAGGCAAAACACCGGGACAGGGGGCTCTAACTATGGCTACACCTTC. Residues: CASRQNTGTGGSNYGYTF. The rearrangement links TRBV5-1 to TRBJ1-2; 12 nucleotides agree with TRBD1. The CDR3 loop spans 18 amino acids. Germline V gene data show CDR1 as SGHRS and CDR2 as YFSETQ. The trim removed 5 bases at V and 0 bases at J, leaving 11 bases unmatched.

The rearrangement joins TRBV5-1 to TRBJ1-2; 7 bases align to TRBD1. Trimming took 4 bases from V and 7 from J; bases not matched to a gene: 4. The germline CDR1 and CDR2 sequences are SGHRS and YFSETQ. The CDR3 is 12 amino acids. CDR3 sequence (DNA): TGCGCCAGCAGCATTGGACAGGTTGGCTACACCTTC. Translated: CASSIGQVGYTF.

The chain is built from TRBV5-6 and TRBJ2-2; 7 positions match TRBD2. This CDR3 spans 16 amino acids. Germline V gene data show CDR1 as SGHDT and CDR2 as YYEEEE. V lost 4 bases to trimming and J lost 4 bases; unmatched junction nucleotides: 10. Here the CDR3 reads CASSPTDPGGTGELFF. As DNA, the CDR3 is TGTGCCAGCAGCCCAACAGACCCGGGAGGCACCGGGGAGCTGTTTTTT.

The V gene is TRBV6-5, the J gene TRBJ2-2; TRBD1 matches at 8 bases. The trim removed 5 bases at V and 4 bases at J, leaving 3 bases unmatched. Per the germline V gene, CDR1 is MNHEY and CDR2 is SVGAGI. The CDR3 totals 14 residues. Here the CDR3 reads CASSLDRGTGELFF. CDR3 coding DNA: TGTGCCAGCAGTCTCGACAGGGGCACCGGGGAGCTGTTTTTT.

The chain links TRBV6-6 to TRBJ1-3; a possible D gene is TRBD1 (5 bases). CDR1 and CDR2 (germline): MNHNY, SVGAGI (reference sequence). The ends were cut back, 10 bases at V and 0 bases at J, with 19 bases in the middle. The CDR3 is 16 residues long. This CDR3 reads CATERAGQSSGNTIYF. The CDR3 DNA follows: TGTGCCACTGAAAGAGCAGGGCAGAGCTCTGGAAACACCATATATTTT.

The chain couples TRBV7-2 to TRBJ2-7; tentatively, D is TRBD1 (6 bases). Per germline, CDR1 SGHTA and CDR2 FQGNSA. CDR3 length: 14 amino acids. V lost 1 base, J lost 7 bases, and 14 bases lay in between. In DNA, the CDR3 is TGTGCCAGCAGCTTAGTAGGGGGATGGGATGAGCAGTACTTC. Translated, it gives CASSLVGGWDEQYF.

This chain uses TRBV2 with TRBJ1-4, with 7 bases fitting TRBD1. CDR1 and CDR2 (germline): SNHLY, FYNNEI. The CDR3 runs 14 residues. The V gene end was trimmed by 5 bases and the J gene end by 8 bases; junction bases not matched to a gene: 8. This CDR3 reads CASSRTGQGEKLFF. The CDR3 bases are TGTGCCAGCAGTCGGACAGGCCAGGGAGAAAAACTGTTTTTT.

This chain uses TRBV2 with TRBJ2-6, with 7 nucleotides matching TRBD1. Germline CDR1 and CDR2: SNHLY and FYNNEI. V shed 5 bases and J 2 bases; nucleotides not matched to a gene: 6. The CDR3 has 16 residues. This chain's CDR3 is CASSYRGGAGANVLTF. The CDR3 DNA reads as TGTGCCAGCAGTTACCGAGGGGGCGCTGGGGCCAACGTCCTGACTTTC.

V usage is TRBV2 and J usage is TRBJ2-7; D not resolved. Germline V gene data show CDR1 as SNHLY and CDR2 as FYNNEI. The CDR3 runs 12 residues. The ends were cut back, 4 bases at V and 7 bases at J, with 11 bases in the middle. The CDR3 bases are TGTGCCAGCAGTGTTCGGGTAATGGAGCAGTACTTC. This gives the protein CASSVRVMEQYF.

The chain recombines TRBV27 with TRBJ2-5, with 8 bases lining up with TRBD1. The length of the CDR3 is 14 residues. The V and J ends lost 6 bases and 5 bases, in that order; junction bases with no gene match: 8. The germline V gene encodes CDR1 MNHEY and CDR2 SMNVEV (reference sequence). CDR3 bases: TGTGCCAGCAGCAGACAGGGGATATGGGAGACCCAGTACTTC. Amino acid sequence: CASSRQGIWETQYF.